These 21 T cell receptor beta chains share one sample of origin, sequenced in a study of blood T cell repertoires in COVID-19. Assay: immunoSEQ multiplex PCR; the TCRdb copy retains only in-frame clones and omits some. The data show about 480,000 clones, with roughly 89% seen just once and about 8% held by the top ten. Sequencing input: peripheral blood. These receptors all come from a woman in her forties or fifties with COVID-19, enrolled during active disease.

V usage is TRBV6-4 and J usage is TRBJ2-3; 11 bases are shared with TRBD2. In germline, CDR1 is MRHNA, CDR2 SNTAGT. CDR3 size: 16 residues. V lost 5 bases to trimming and J lost 4 bases; unmatched junction nucleotides: 8. CDR3 nucleotide sequence: TGTGCCAGCAGTAAATCTAGCGGGGGGTCCTCAGATACGCAGTATTTT. Residues: CASSKSSGGSSDTQYF.

This chain joins TRBV6-5 and TRBJ1-2; 8 bases are a match to TRBD1. The J segment lost 8 bases and the V segment lost 6 bases, leaving 8 bases of the junction unmatched. Per the germline V gene, CDR1 is MNHEY and CDR2 is SVGAGI. The CDR3 loop spans 13 amino acids. CDR3 nucleotides: TGTGCCAGCAGAACGGACAGGGATGGCGGCTACACCTTC. This gives the protein CASRTDRDGGYTF.

V usage is TRBV27 and J usage is TRBJ1-4, with D possibly TRBD1 on 6 matching bases. Germline CDR1 is MNHEY and CDR2 is SMNVEV (reference sequence). This CDR3 is built from 15 residues. The germline V and J ends were trimmed by 5 bases and 5 bases, with 15 bases remaining between them. The CDR3 sequence: CASSIRGLLNEKLFF. CDR3 DNA: TGTGCCAGCAGTATAAGGGGGTTATTGAATGAAAAACTGTTTTTT.

The rearrangement joins TRBV27 to TRBJ1-2; no clear D. The CDR3 sequence is 14 residues long. V dropped 2 bases and J dropped 1 base, with 8 bases sitting between them. The germline V gene encodes CDR1 MNHEY and CDR2 SMNVEV (reference sequence). This CDR3 is CASSLHRLNYGYTF. CDR3 DNA sequence: TGTGCCAGCAGTTTACATAGACTTAACTATGGCTACACCTTC.

The chain carries TRBV12-3 or TRBV12-4 and TRBJ1-1, with D hard to call. V dropped 6 bases and J dropped 6 bases, with 14 bases sitting between them. This CDR3 is 13 amino acids long. CDR3 nucleotide sequence: TGTGCCAGCAGGCCCAACATTAACCCTGAAGCTTTCTTT. Protein: CASRPNINPEAFF.

CDR3 nucleotides: TGTGCCAGCAGCTTAGAAGTCCCAGCGGCCTATACGCAGTATTTT. Translation: CASSLEVPAAYTQYF. V usage is TRBV7-2 and J usage is TRBJ2-3; D is perhaps TRBD2 (5 bases). This CDR3 is 15 amino acids long. With 1 base removed from V and 7 bases from J, the gap between germline ends came to 15 bases. Per germline, CDR1 SGHTA and CDR2 FQGNSA.

The chain recombines TRBV5-1 with TRBJ2-5, with TRBD2 identical over 14 bases. Trimming removed 4 bases from V and 4 bases from J; junction bases left unmatched: 12. The length of the CDR3 is 18 residues. The V gene's germline CDR1 is SGHRS and CDR2 YFSETQ. CDR3: CASSRRTSGGPGRETQYF. In DNA, the CDR3 is TGCGCCAGCAGCCGGCGGACTAGCGGGGGGCCCGGTCGAGAGACCCAGTACTTC.

This sequence joins TRBV30 and TRBJ1-1; TRBD1 aligns across 11 bases. Germline-derived CDR1 and CDR2 are GTSNPN and SVGIG (reference sequence). Trimming cost V 8 bases and J 4 bases; bases outside gene matches: 9. This CDR3 has 14 amino acids. The CDR3 here is CATGTGGGITEAFF. The CDR3 DNA is TGTGCCACGGGGACAGGGGGGGGGATCACTGAAGCTTTCTTT.

The chain carries TRBV6-5 and TRBJ1-1, with D unclear. Germline values: CDR1 MNHEY, CDR2 SVGAGI. V lost 6 bases and J 5 bases, leaving 16 bases between the germline ends. The CDR3 extends over 14 amino acids. The CDR3 bases are TGTGCCAGCAGCCGGGGTGACCGCCAAACTGAAGCTTTCTTT. It codes for CASSRGDRQTEAFF.

About this clone: Other DNA sequences of this sample code for an identical CDR3. The gene calls are TRBV6-5 and TRBJ1-1, with 7 bases identical to TRBD1. Germline V gene data show CDR1 as MNHEY and CDR2 as SVGAGI. There are 14 residues in the CDR3. V shed 5 bases, J shed 0 bases, and the junction held 3 bases outside the gene matches. The CDR3 sequence is CASSRTGLNTEAFF. CDR3 nucleotides: TGTGCCAGCAGTAGGACAGGCTTGAACACTGAAGCTTTCTTT.

The genes are TRBV4-1 and TRBJ2-2, with 11 bases matching TRBD2. Germline values: CDR1 MGHRA, CDR2 YSYEKL. With V trimmed by 1 base and J by 6 bases, 4 bases remained unmatched. The CDR3 extends over 16 amino acids. The chain's CDR3 is CASSQARLAGPGELFF. CDR3 coding DNA: TGCGCCAGCAGCCAAGCAAGACTAGCGGGGCCCGGGGAGCTGTTTTTT.

In DNA, the CDR3 is TGTGCCAGTAGTGTCCGGGACAGGGGTCAGCCCCAGCATTTT. Residues: CASSVRDRGQPQHF. V usage is TRBV19 and J usage is TRBJ1-5; 10 bases match TRBD1. Germline values: CDR1 LNHDA, CDR2 SQIVND (reference sequence). V was pared by 5 bases and J by 6 bases, with 4 bases of the junction left unmatched. The CDR3 loop spans 14 amino acids.

The chain is built from TRBV5-6 and TRBJ1-2; D not resolved. The CDR3 runs to 13 residues. Germline V lookup: CDR1 SGHDT, CDR2 YYEEEE. Trimming pared 4 bases from V and 4 bases from J, leaving 11 bases between. CDR3 protein: CASSRDRVYGYTF. The CDR3 coding sequence is TGTGCCAGCAGCCGCGATCGGGTCTATGGCTACACCTTC.

This chain joins TRBV6-6 and TRBJ1-3, with a tentative D call TRBD1 (6 bases). CDR3 length: 14 amino acids. The V and J ends lost 5 bases and 4 bases respectively, with 12 bases between them. Germline CDR1 reads MNHNY; CDR2 reads SVGAGI (reference sequence). The DNA for the CDR3 is TGTGCCAGCAGTCACAGGGCTGGCGGAAACACCATATATTTT. Amino acid sequence: CASSHRAGGNTIYF.

This chain uses TRBV9 with TRBJ2-1; 7 bases are a match to TRBD1. Germline CDR1 is SGDLS and CDR2 is YYNGEE. With 3 bases clipped from V and 0 bases from J, the junction kept 3 bases outside the gene matches. The CDR3 runs 15 residues. For the CDR3, the DNA is TGTGCCAGCAGCGAGACAGGGAGCTCCTACAATGAGCAGTTCTTC. Translating gives CASSETGSSYNEQFF. The complete variable domain, with remaining parts taken from reference TRBV9 and TRBJ2-1, reads DSGVTQTPKHLITATGQRVTLRCSPRSGDLSVYWYQQSLDQGLQFLIQYYNGEERAKGNILERFSAQQFPDLHSELNLSSLELGDSALYFCASSETGSSYNEQFFGPGTRLTVL.

A word on this clone: The same CDR3 can be traced to other DNA sequences in this sample. CDR3 sequence (DNA): TGTGCCAGCACCCAAGGAGGCACAGATACGCAGTATTTT. Translating it yields CASTQGGTDTQYF. This chain uses TRBV12-3 or TRBV12-4 with TRBJ2-3; no clear D gene. This CDR3 contains 13 residues. Trimming shortened V by 7 bases and J by 1 base, and 9 bases separated the two germline ends.

The chain carries TRBV6-6 and TRBJ1-2; 8 bases fit TRBD1. This CDR3 is 14 amino acids long. From germline, CDR1 is MNHNY and CDR2 SVGAGI (reference sequence). The V segment lost 5 bases and the J segment 5 bases; nucleotides outside the gene matches: 7. CDR3: CASSPGQGGYGYTF. The CDR3 coding sequence is TGTGCCAGCAGTCCTGGACAGGGAGGATATGGCTACACCTTC.

The chain couples TRBV11-2 to TRBJ2-6; 12 bases map to TRBD2. Germline CDR1 and CDR2: SGHAT and FQNNGV. The CDR3 loop spans 19 amino acids. The V gene end was trimmed by 6 bases and the J gene end by 0 bases; junction bases not matched to a gene: 9. The CDR3 sequence: CASRTWGLAGSSGANVLTF. As DNA, the CDR3 is TGTGCCAGCAGGACGTGGGGACTAGCGGGTTCCTCTGGGGCCAACGTCCTGACTTTC.

The rearrangement joins TRBV9 to TRBJ1-6; 9 bases are a match to TRBD1. V was clipped by 4 bases and J by 9 bases; unmatched bases: 11. Germline V CDR1 and CDR2: SGDLS, YYNGEE. The CDR3 totals 16 residues. The CDR3 DNA sequence: TGTGCCAGCAGCCCCGGGACAGGGTCTTCTAGTTCACCCCTCCACTTT. Protein product: CASSPGTGSSSSPLHF.

The chain uses TRBV30 and TRBJ1-1; D gene uncertain. The V gene's germline CDR1 is GTSNPN and CDR2 SVGIG (reference sequence). V was pared by 3 bases and J by 6 bases, with 8 bases between. This CDR3 comprises 11 residues. Here the CDR3 DNA reads TGTGCCTGGAGGGACGGGGCTGAAGCTTTCTTT. Translated, it gives CAWRDGAEAFF.

This clone was recorded only once. CDR3 bases: TGTGCCAGTAGTGCTAGCGGGGTTATATCAGATACGCAGTATTTT. It is translated as CASSASGVISDTQYF. The chain links TRBV19 to TRBJ2-3; 9 bases align to TRBD2. The trim removed 5 bases at V and 4 bases at J, leaving 7 bases unmatched. Germline V gene sequence: CDR1 LNHDA, CDR2 SQIVND (reference sequence). The CDR3 length is 15 residues.